Shown below are 23 T cell receptor beta chains from a single sample sequenced in a study of Graves' ophthalmopathy and Graves' hyperthyroidism (dated by TCRdb to the late 2010s). Reads for this sample came from an Illumina HiSeq 2000. For repertoire sequencing, TCR beta CDR3 regions were amplified from RNA transcripts. HTBI primers and the Qiagen OneStep RT-PCR kit were used in a first-round RT-PCR, which was followed by a second-round multiplex PCR, size selection and purification. The public reads were reprocessed in TCRdb via fastp at Q25 and MiXCR, keeping in-frame beta chains. For every CDR3 protein sequence, its rows merge into one entry that carries the most common genes and DNA. The sample table holds 350,000 to 450,000 distinct CDR3 sequences, of which around 19% were seen once. Around 1.6% of the sample is in the top ten clones. The specimen was peripheral blood. These receptors came from a woman aged 18-29 years with Graves' ophthalmopathy. Donor details come from another sample of the same person, matched by shared clones.

This clonotype was counted ten times or more. The chain combines TRBV12-3 or TRBV12-4 with TRBJ2-3; the match to TRBD2 covers 9 bases. Trimming cost V 6 bases and J 0 bases; bases outside gene matches: 1. This CDR3 has 14 residues. Here the CDR3 DNA reads TGTGCCAGCAGCACTAGCGGGAGCACAGATACGCAGTATTTT. This gives the protein CASSTSGSTDTQYF.

This clonotype has ten or more counts. This chain joins TRBV9 and TRBJ1-1; D is ambiguous. The germline V gene has CDR1 SGDLS and CDR2 YYNGEE. V was shortened by 4 bases and J by 0 bases, with 13 bases between the two germline ends. The CDR3 sequence is 15 residues long. CDR3 loop: CASSYNNGMNTEAFF. Written as DNA, the CDR3 is TGTGCCAGCAGCTACAACAATGGGATGAACACTGAAGCTTTCTTT.

This clonotype was observed at least ten times. The genes are TRBV20-1 and TRBJ1-5; D possibly corresponds to TRBD1 (6 bases). In germline, CDR1 is DFQATT, CDR2 SNEGSKA (reference sequence). The V gene lost 7 bases and the J gene lost 3 bases, with 10 bases spanning the gap. The CDR3 has 12 amino acids. This CDR3 reads CSGGHLNQPQHF. DNA for the CDR3: TGCAGTGGGGGACACCTCAATCAGCCCCAGCATTTT.

This clonotype has ten or more counts. The gene calls are TRBV4-1 and TRBJ2-2, with 10 bases lining up with TRBD1. Germline values: CDR1 MGHRA, CDR2 YSYEKL. V shed 3 bases, J shed 0 bases, and the junction held 4 bases outside the gene matches. This CDR3 contains 17 residues. DNA of the CDR3: TGCGCCAGCAGCCAGCCCGGGACAGGGGCGAACACCGGGGAGCTGTTTTTT. Encoded protein: CASSQPGTGANTGELFF.

The chain links TRBV6-2 or TRBV6-3 to TRBJ1-1, with D hard to call. The CDR3 runs to 10 residues. Trimming shortened V by 9 bases and J by 5 bases, and 7 bases separated the two germline ends. Germline V gene data show CDR1 as MNHEY and CDR2 as SVGEGT. CDR3 nucleotides: TGTGCCAGAAGTGGAACTGAAGCTTTCTTT. Translated, it gives CARSGTEAFF.

At least ten counts were recorded for this clonotype. V gene TRBV28 combines with J gene TRBJ2-4; 7 positions match TRBD1. The CDR3 runs 13 residues. Per germline, CDR1 MDHEN and CDR2 SYDVKM. After removal of 3 bases from V and 7 bases from J, the junction contained 3 bases not matched to a gene. CDR3 region: CASSLSRGNIQYF. The CDR3 DNA reads TGTGCCAGCAGTTTGTCCAGGGGGAACATTCAGTACTTC.

This clonotype was detected ten times or more. The J gene is TRBJ1-1, the V gene TRBV7-9; TRBD1 matches 10 bases. Germline CDR1 and CDR2: SEHNR and FQNEAQ (reference sequence). The CDR3 loop spans 15 amino acids. The J segment lost 5 bases and the V segment lost 5 bases, leaving 8 bases of the junction unmatched. The CDR3 here is CASSLDRGQKTEAFF. CDR3 coding DNA: TGTGCCAGCAGCCTCGACAGGGGGCAGAAGACTGAAGCTTTCTTT.

The gene calls are TRBV19 and TRBJ1-5; D not resolved. Germline V CDR1 and CDR2: LNHDA, SQIVND (reference sequence). This CDR3 region has 14 residues. Trimming took 1 base from V and 4 from J, leaving 8 bases between them. The CDR3 reads CASSIVSRNQPQHF. The CDR3 bases are TGTGCCAGTAGTATAGTTTCCAGAAATCAGCCCCAGCATTTT. Variable domain in full (rest from reference TRBV19 and TRBJ1-5): DGGITQSPKYLFRKEGQNVTLSCEQNLNHDAMYWYRQDPGQGLRLIYYSQIVNDFQKGDIAEGYSVSREKKESFPLTVTSAQKNPTAFYLCASSIVSRNQPQHFGDGTRLSIL.

This chain joins TRBV6-5 and TRBJ2-7, with a weak D call TRBD2 (6 bases). The CDR3 is made up of 14 amino acids. Germline V gives CDR1 MNHEY, CDR2 SVGAGI. Trimming cost V 3 bases and J 1 base, with 10 bases left between them. The CDR3 is CASSYYSGSYEQYF. The CDR3 DNA follows: TGTGCCAGCAGTTATTACAGCGGGTCCTACGAGCAGTACTTC.

This chain connects TRBV12-3 or TRBV12-4 to TRBJ1-2; D is perhaps TRBD1 (5 bases). This CDR3 region has 14 residues. V lost 5 bases, J lost 8 bases, and 18 bases lay in between. The CDR3 protein is CASSTVMTEGGYTF. The DNA of the CDR3 is TGTGCCAGCAGTACCGTTATGACAGAAGGGGGCTACACCTTC.

The V and J genes are TRBV28 and TRBJ1-2; no reliable D call. CDR1 and CDR2 (germline): MDHEN, SYDVKM. CDR3 length: 9 residues. Trimming removed 10 bases at V and 11 bases at J, with 11 bases between. CDR3 sequence reads: CATNPPYTF. CDR3 in DNA: TGTGCCACCAACCCCCCATACACCTTC.

CDR3 nucleotide sequence: TGCGCCAGCAGCCAGACGACAGGGGCCCTAACGCGGGAGCAGTACTTC. Amino acids: CASSQTTGALTREQYF. This chain uses TRBV5-1 with TRBJ2-7; TRBD1 agrees at 8 bases. CDR1 is SGHRS and CDR2 is YFSETQ in the germline V gene. This CDR3 is built from 16 residues. The V gene end was trimmed by 4 bases and the J gene end by 7 bases; junction bases not matched to a gene: 16. The full variable domain, with the rest looked up from reference TRBV5-1 and TRBJ2-7, is KAGVTQTPRYLIKTRGQQVTLSCSPISGHRSVSWYQQTPGQGLQFLFEYFSETQRNKGNFPGRFSGRQFSNSRSEMNVSTLELGDSALYLCASSQTTGALTREQYFGPGTRLTVT.

At least ten counts were recorded for this clonotype. J is TRBJ2-5 and V is TRBV28, with D tentatively TRBD1 or TRBD2 (5 bases each). Germline CDR1 and CDR2: MDHEN and SYDVKM. V was trimmed by 8 bases and J by 5 bases, leaving 18 bases between them. This CDR3 is built from 14 residues. In nucleotides, the CDR3 is TGTGCCAGCTCCTATCCGGGACCCCGGGAGACCCAGTACTTC. Its protein is CASSYPGPRETQYF.

The sample holds many counts of this clonotype. A read error may be the cause here, since a much bigger clone is one base away. V is TRBV30 and J is TRBJ1-5, with no clear D. The CDR3 runs to 14 residues. The V end lost 4 bases, the J end lost 2 bases, and 12 bases lay between the germline ends. Germline CDR1 and CDR2: GTSNPN and SVGIG (reference sequence). CDR3 protein: CAWTPFLGNQPQHF. Here the CDR3 DNA reads TGTGCCTGGACCCCGTTTTTAGGCAATCAGCCCCAGCATTTT.

This clonotype has a handful of counts. The J gene is TRBJ1-5, the V gene TRBV4-2, with D possibly matching TRBD1 (5 bases). Germline CDR1 is LGHNA and CDR2 is YNFKEQ. The CDR3 spans 13 residues. Trimming left V 0 bases short and J 15 bases short, with 15 bases between. Here the CDR3 reads CASSQDGTGLRHF. DNA of the CDR3: TGTGCCAGCAGCCAAGATGGGACCGGACTCCGGCATTTT.

This clonotype was found many times. The gene calls are TRBV20-1 and TRBJ1-3; no firm D call. Trimming removed 1 base from V and 0 bases from J, with 7 bases in between. This CDR3 comprises 14 residues. Germline V CDR1 and CDR2: DFQATT, SNEGSKA (reference sequence). CDR3 nucleotides: TGCAGTGCTAGAGCGACTGTCTCTGGAAACACCATATATTTT. Protein: CSARATVSGNTIYF.

Many counts were recorded for this clonotype. The CDR3 nucleotides are TGTGCCAGCAGTTACAATAGGGGCAATTCACCCCTCCACTTT. Translation: CASSYNRGNSPLHF. J is TRBJ1-6 and V is TRBV6-5; possibly TRBD1 for D (5 bases). The CDR3 extends over 14 amino acids. V lost 2 bases and J 7 bases, leaving 9 bases between the germline ends. Germline V gene data show CDR1 as MNHEY and CDR2 as SVGAGI.

The V and J genes are TRBV20-1 and TRBJ2-5, with D tentatively TRBD1 or TRBD2 (5 bases each). CDR3 length equals 13 residues. Per the germline V gene, CDR1 is DFQATT and CDR2 is SNEGSKA (reference sequence). V was clipped by 4 bases and J by 1 base, with 10 bases between them. In nucleotides, the CDR3 is TGCAGTGCTATTGAGGGGCTCCAAGAGACCCAGTACTTC. Amino acid sequence: CSAIEGLQETQYF.

The chain is built from TRBV27 and TRBJ1-5; tentative D call: TRBD1 (5 bases). Germline CDR1 reads MNHEY; CDR2 reads SMNVEV (reference sequence). The CDR3 spans 15 residues. V was shortened by 3 bases and J by 2 bases, with 11 bases between the two germline ends. CDR3 protein: CASSFDSFGNQPQHF. In DNA form, the CDR3 reads TGTGCCAGCAGTTTCGACAGTTTTGGCAATCAGCCCCAGCATTTT.

At least ten counts were recorded for this clonotype. The genes are TRBV28 and TRBJ2-7, with 11 bases lining up with TRBD2. Germline loops: CDR1 MDHEN, CDR2 SYDVKM. CDR3 length: 14 amino acids. V trimming: 5 bases; J trimming: 3 bases; junction bases outside the gene matches: 3. CDR3 in amino acids: CASSPLAGGYEQYF. As DNA, the CDR3 is TGTGCCAGCAGTCCCCTAGCGGGGGGCTACGAGCAGTACTTC. The entire variable domain, with the rest obtained from reference TRBV28 and TRBJ2-7, is as follows: DVKVTQSSRYLVKRTGEKVFLECVQDMDHENMFWYRQDPGLGLRLIYFSYDVKMKEKGDIPEGYSVSREKKERFSLILESASTNQTSMYLCASSPLAGGYEQYFGPGTRLTVT.

This clonotype was picked up many times. V and J are TRBV3-1 and TRBJ2-7; the D gene is possibly TRBD2 (5 bases). CDR3 length equals 15 residues. V dropped 4 bases and J dropped 0 bases, with 13 bases sitting between them. Germline assignment: CDR1 LGHDT and CDR2 YNNKEL (reference sequence). CDR3 region: CASSPAAAASYEQYF. CDR3 coding DNA: TGTGCCAGCAGCCCAGCGGCGGCTGCCTCCTACGAGCAGTACTTC.

This clonotype was recorded a few times. The chain recombines TRBV7-9 with TRBJ2-2; D unresolved. CDR3 size: 14 residues. Germline CDR1 is SEHNR and CDR2 is FQNEAQ (reference sequence). V was shortened by 3 bases and J by 7 bases, with 12 bases between the two germline ends. In DNA, the CDR3 is TGTGCCAGCAGCTTTCAGACAATCTACGGGGAGCTGTTTTTT. This translates into CASSFQTIYGELFF. Complete variable domain (other parts from reference TRBV7-9 and TRBJ2-2): DTGVSQNPRHKITKRGQNVTFRCDPISEHNRLYWYRQTLGQGPEFLTYFQNEAQLEKSRLLSDRFSAERPKGSFSTLEIQRTEQGDSAMYLCASSFQTIYGELFFGEGSRLTVL.

This chain uses TRBV27 with TRBJ2-6, with 10 bases identical to TRBD1. Germline values: CDR1 MNHEY, CDR2 SMNVEV (reference sequence). CDR3 size: 17 residues. Losses at the gene ends were 6 bases for V and 2 bases for J; bases not matched to a gene: 7. This chain's CDR3 is CASRKDRGLTGANVLTF. DNA for the CDR3: TGTGCCAGCAGAAAAGACAGGGGGCTGACTGGGGCCAACGTCCTGACTTTC.